This T cell receptor (beta chain) was retrieved from a study of identical twins. In TCRdb, the 5' RACE reads were re-called with MiXCR into one record per CDR3 protein. The table shows fewer than 550,000 distinct CDR3 sequences, with approximately 15% occurring only once. This clonotype has a handful of counts. These sequences were also reported in another study, on yellow fever vaccine responses in identical twins.

The receptor's source is a woman aged 18-29 years in good health. Sample: CD4+ T cells sorted from blood.

The CDR3 bases are TGCAGTGCCGGGTTGGTGGGTCAGCCCCAGCATTTT. It translates to CSAGLVGQPQHF. The V and J genes are TRBV20-1 and TRBJ1-5; D gene uncertain. Germline CDR1 reads DFQATT; CDR2 reads SNEGSKA (reference sequence). The CDR3 extends over 12 amino acids. V gave up 6 bases and J gave up 6 bases, with 12 bases separating them.